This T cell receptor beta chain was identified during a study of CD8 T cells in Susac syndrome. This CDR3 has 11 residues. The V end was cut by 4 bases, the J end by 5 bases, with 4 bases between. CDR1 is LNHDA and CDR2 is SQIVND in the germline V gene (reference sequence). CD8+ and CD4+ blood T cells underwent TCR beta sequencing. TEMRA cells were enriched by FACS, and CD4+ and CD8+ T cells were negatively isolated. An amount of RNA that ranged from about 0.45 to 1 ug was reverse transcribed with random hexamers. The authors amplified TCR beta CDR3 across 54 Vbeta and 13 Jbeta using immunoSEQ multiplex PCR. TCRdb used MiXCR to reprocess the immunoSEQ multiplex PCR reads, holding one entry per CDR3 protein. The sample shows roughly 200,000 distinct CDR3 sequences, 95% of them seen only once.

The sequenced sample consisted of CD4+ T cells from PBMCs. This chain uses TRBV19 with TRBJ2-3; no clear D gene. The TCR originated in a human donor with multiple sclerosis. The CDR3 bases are TGTGCCAGTAGTACTTTAGATACGCAGTATTTT. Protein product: CASSTLDTQYF.